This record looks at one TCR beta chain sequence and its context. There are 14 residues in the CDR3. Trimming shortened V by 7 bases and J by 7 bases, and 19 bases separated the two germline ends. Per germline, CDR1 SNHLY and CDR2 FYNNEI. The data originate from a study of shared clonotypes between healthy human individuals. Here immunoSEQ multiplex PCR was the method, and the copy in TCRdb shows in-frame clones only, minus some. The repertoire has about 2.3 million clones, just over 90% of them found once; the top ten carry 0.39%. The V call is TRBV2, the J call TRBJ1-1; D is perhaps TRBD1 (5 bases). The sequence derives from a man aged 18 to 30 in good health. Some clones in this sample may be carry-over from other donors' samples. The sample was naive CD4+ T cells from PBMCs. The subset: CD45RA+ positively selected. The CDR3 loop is CASMRGWQVIEAFF. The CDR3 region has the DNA TGTGCCAGCATGAGGGGCTGGCAGGTGATTGAAGCTTTCTTT.